This T cell receptor beta chain was captured in a study of blood T cells in healthy people across ages. This clonotype has at least ten counts. What it binds is not known. A second roughly 6 to 12 cycle PCR used barcoded and J-beta primers. TCRdb used MiXCR to reprocess the 5' RACE reads, holding one entry per CDR3 protein. This sample has hundreds of thousands of distinct CDR3 sequences; around 31% occur once, and the top ten carry more than 15%. CDR1 ENHRY and CDR2 SYGVKD come from the germline V gene. V was shortened by 3 bases and J by 7 bases, with 19 bases between the two germline ends. The CDR3 loop spans 16 amino acids. Study-wide findings and caveats: Donor CMV status was unknown, possibly confounding expanded clonotype changes. Getting older went along with TCR beta diversity per million T cells dropping roughly linearly. With naive T cell percentage, TCR beta diversity showed a strong correlation.

J is TRBJ2-1 and V is TRBV10-3; D assignment may be TRBD1 or TRBD2 (6 bases each). The source is a woman over 75 in good health. Sample: blood. CDR3 coding DNA: TGTGCCATCAGTGACCAAGCTGCGGGACAACTAAATGAGCAGTTCTTC. It translates to CAISDQAAGQLNEQFF.